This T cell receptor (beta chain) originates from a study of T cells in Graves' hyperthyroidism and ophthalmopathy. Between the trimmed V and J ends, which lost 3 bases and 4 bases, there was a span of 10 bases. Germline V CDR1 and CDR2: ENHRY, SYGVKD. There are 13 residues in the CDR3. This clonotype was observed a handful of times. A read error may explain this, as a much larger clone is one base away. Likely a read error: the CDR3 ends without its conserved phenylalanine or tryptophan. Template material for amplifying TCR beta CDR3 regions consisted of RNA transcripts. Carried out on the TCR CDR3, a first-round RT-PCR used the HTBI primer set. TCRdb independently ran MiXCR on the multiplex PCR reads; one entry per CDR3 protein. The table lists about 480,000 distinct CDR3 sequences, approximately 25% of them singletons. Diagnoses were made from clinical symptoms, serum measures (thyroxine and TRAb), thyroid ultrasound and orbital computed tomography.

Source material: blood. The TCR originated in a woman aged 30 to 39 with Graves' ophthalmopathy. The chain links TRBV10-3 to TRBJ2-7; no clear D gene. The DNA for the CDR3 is TGTGCCATCAGTGAAGGACGGCCTTACGAGCAGTACTAC. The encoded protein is CAISEGRPYEQYY.